This is a list of T cell receptor beta chains from one sample in a study of control samples from healthy donors and cancer patients. The data were produced by immunoSEQ multiplex PCR, yet TCRdb's version contains in-frame clones alone and is incomplete. This table holds tens of thousands of clones, 88% found once. The sequenced material came from blood. The receptor set was obtained from a woman in her seventies in good health. Each CDR3 is given with its conserved first and last residue. Fields, in order: J gene, V gene, clone size, D gene, CDR3 DNA, CDR3 protein. D genes are given only for firm matches. The listing skips clone size in some rows; elsewhere it reads once, few, many or a size class.

j_gene: TRBJ1-2; v_gene: TRBV5-1; abundance: NA; d_gene: NA; CDR3nt: TGCGCCAGCAGCTTGGCGCAGGGTGGAGGAGGCTACACCTTC; CDR3aa: CASSLAQGGGGYTF
j_gene: TRBJ1-5; v_gene: TRBV27; abundance: NA; d_gene: TRBD1; CDR3nt: TGTGCCAGCAGTTTGTCCGGGACAGGGTTCAACAATCAGCCCCAGCATTTT; CDR3aa: CASSLSGTGFNNQPQHF
j_gene: TRBJ2-5; v_gene: TRBV5-6; abundance: NA; d_gene: TRBD2; CDR3nt: TGTGCCAGCAGCTTGGATAGCGGGGGGTTCCGGGAGACCCAGTACTTC; CDR3aa: CASSLDSGGFRETQYF
j_gene: TRBJ1-1; v_gene: TRBV4-3; abundance: NA; d_gene: NA; CDR3nt: TGCGCCAGCAGCCAAGATGTCGGGGGCAACACTGAAGCTTTCTTT; CDR3aa: CASSQDVGGNTEAFF
j_gene: TRBJ1-2; v_gene: TRBV6-1; abundance: NA; d_gene: NA; CDR3nt: TGTGCCAGCAGTGAAGCAGCCCAGGGATTAGTAAGTTACTATGGCTACACCTTC; CDR3aa: CASSEAAQGLVSYYGYTF
j_gene: TRBJ1-6; v_gene: TRBV27; abundance: NA; d_gene: TRBD1; CDR3nt: TGTGCCAGCAGTTGGGGACAGGGAAGCTCCTATAATTCACCCCTCCACTTT; CDR3aa: CASSWGQGSSYNSPLHF
j_gene: TRBJ2-3; v_gene: TRBV7-2; abundance: NA; d_gene: TRBD2; CDR3nt: TGTGCCAGCAGCTTGCGGGAGGCTCACGATACGCAGTATTTT; CDR3aa: CASSLREAHDTQYF
j_gene: TRBJ2-1; v_gene: TRBV3-1/TRBV3-2; abundance: once; d_gene: NA; CDR3nt: TGTGCCAGCAGCCAAAGTAGTAGGGCGGGTGGGGAGCAGTTCTTC; CDR3aa: CASSQSSRAGGEQFF
j_gene: TRBJ1-3; v_gene: TRBV7-8; abundance: once; d_gene: NA; CDR3nt: TGTGCCAGCAGCTTAGCAACGGGCACCATATATTTT; CDR3aa: CASSLATGTIYF
j_gene: TRBJ1-1; v_gene: TRBV2; abundance: NA; d_gene: NA; CDR3nt: TGTGCCAGCAGTGAAGCGCTTAACAGGAGGGGCGCTTTCTTT; CDR3aa: CASSEALNRRGAFF
j_gene: TRBJ1-1; v_gene: TRBV6-5; abundance: NA; d_gene: NA; CDR3nt: TGTGCCAGCAGTCTACAGGAACCTATGAACACTGAAGCTTTCTTT; CDR3aa: CASSLQEPMNTEAFF
j_gene: TRBJ1-5; v_gene: TRBV7-8; abundance: NA; d_gene: NA; CDR3nt: TGTGCCAGCAGCTTAGTGGGCGGCCCAAGCAATCAGCCCCAGCATTTT; CDR3aa: CASSLVGGPSNQPQHF
j_gene: TRBJ2-1; v_gene: TRBV5-4; abundance: NA; d_gene: NA; CDR3nt: TGTGCCAGCAGCTCCCCCGTGAGCGGGTACAATGAGCAGTTCTTC; CDR3aa: CASSSPVSGYNEQFF
j_gene: TRBJ1-6; v_gene: TRBV2; abundance: NA; d_gene: NA; CDR3nt: TGTGCCAGCAGTGGGGGACCCAATAATTCACCCCTCCACTTT; CDR3aa: CASSGGPNNSPLHF
j_gene: TRBJ1-1; v_gene: TRBV27; abundance: NA; d_gene: NA; CDR3nt: TGTGCCAGCAGTTTGGAGCCGACCAGAGGAGCTTTCTTT; CDR3aa: CASSLEPTRGAFF
j_gene: TRBJ1-3; v_gene: TRBV7-8; abundance: NA; d_gene: NA; CDR3nt: TGTGCCAGCAGCTCCGGTCCCTCTGGAAACACCATATATTTT; CDR3aa: CASSSGPSGNTIYF
j_gene: TRBJ1-5; v_gene: TRBV3-1/TRBV3-2; abundance: few; d_gene: NA; CDR3nt: TGTGCCAGCAGCATTGGGGGGAATCAGCCCCAGCATTTT; CDR3aa: CASSIGGNQPQHF